What follows are 27 T cell receptor beta chains derived from one specimen sequenced in a study of blood T cell repertoires in COVID-19. Repertoires were generated with immunoSEQ multiplex PCR, while TCRdb's copy carries only in-frame clones and drops some. Here the sample spans roughly 100,000 clones, 86% being singletons. Material for sequencing was peripheral blood. Every receptor here comes from a woman at least 80 years old with acute or convalescent COVID-19.

This clone appeared a single time. This chain links TRBV6-1 with TRBJ2-7; maybe TRBD1 (5 bases). Germline V gene data show CDR1 as MNHNS and CDR2 as SASEGT. With 1 base removed from V and 2 bases from J, the gap between germline ends came to 18 bases. The CDR3 covers 17 residues. The CDR3 protein is CASSEVAGWNRPYEQYF. CDR3 coding DNA: TGTGCCAGCAGTGAAGTGGCAGGGTGGAATCGGCCCTACGAGCAGTACTTC.

CDR3 sequence reads: CASSLSVYNEQFF. DNA for the CDR3: TGTGCCAGCAGCTTATCAGTATACAATGAGCAGTTCTTC. This chain uses TRBV7-3 with TRBJ2-1; D call uncertain. The CDR3 has 13 amino acids. Germline lookup yields CDR1 SGHTA and CDR2 FQGTGA. V lost 2 bases, J lost 4 bases, and 6 bases lay in between.

V is TRBV28 and J is TRBJ1-5, with TRBD1 identical over 7 bases. Unmatched junction bases numbered 9, after V lost 6 bases and J lost 7 bases. Germline CDR1 and CDR2: MDHEN and SYDVKM. The CDR3 is 14 residues long. The CDR3 sequence: CASSSPSGGQPQHF. DNA of the CDR3: TGTGCCAGCAGCTCACCCTCAGGGGGACAGCCCCAGCATTTT.

This clone has more than one count but fewer than ten. The rearrangement links TRBV6-5 to TRBJ2-3, with D tentatively TRBD1 (6 bases). Trimming stripped 6 bases from V and 6 bases from J, with 19 bases between. Germline lookup yields CDR1 MNHEY and CDR2 SVGAGI. The CDR3 contains 15 residues. CDR3 amino acids: CASRQGYPRSDTQYF. The CDR3 coding sequence is TGTGCCAGCAGGCAGGGGTACCCGAGGTCCGATACGCAGTATTTT.

The V call is TRBV5-5, the J call TRBJ1-1; 7 nucleotides match TRBD1. This CDR3 spans 14 amino acids. Losses at the gene ends were 4 bases for V and 5 bases for J; bases not matched to a gene: 8. In germline, CDR1 is SGHKS, CDR2 YYEKEE (reference sequence). CDR3 residues: CASSQMDRKTEAFF. CDR3 sequence (DNA): TGTGCCAGCAGCCAGATGGACAGGAAAACTGAAGCTTTCTTT.

The rearrangement joins TRBV2 to TRBJ2-7; 9 nucleotides line up with TRBD1. Per germline, CDR1 SNHLY and CDR2 FYNNEI. The CDR3 extends over 13 amino acids. After removal of 6 bases from V and 5 bases from J, the junction contained 5 bases not matched to a gene. The CDR3, as DNA: TGTGCCAGCAGCACAGGGGGCTTAAACGAGCAGTACTTC. Translation gives CASSTGGLNEQYF.

This clone appeared a single time. The chain has TRBV6-5 and TRBJ2-7; a possible D gene is TRBD2 (6 bases). Trimming removed 7 bases from V and 7 bases from J, with 23 bases in between. The CDR3 extends over 15 amino acids. Germline CDR1 MNHEY, CDR2 SVGAGI. Written as DNA, the CDR3 is TGTGCCAGCACTCCCCCCGGGACTTCTAAAGGGGAGCAGTACTTC. Its protein is CASTPPGTSKGEQYF.

The chain joins TRBV6-5 to TRBJ1-5; D perhaps matches TRBD1 (5 bases). This CDR3 has 13 residues. The V end was cut by 4 bases, the J end by 6 bases, with 10 bases between. Germline values: CDR1 MNHEY, CDR2 SVGAGI. CDR3: CASSLLGAQPQHF. CDR3 sequence (DNA): TGTGCCAGCAGTTTATTAGGGGCTCAGCCCCAGCATTTT.

The V call is TRBV13, the J call TRBJ1-2, with TRBD1 as a possible D gene (5 bases). The CDR3 covers 14 residues. V lost 0 bases and J lost 2, with 7 bases in between. CDR1 is PRHDT, CDR2 FYEKMQ, per germline (reference sequence). The CDR3 is CASSLGRGNYGYTF. CDR3 in DNA: TGTGCCAGCAGCTTAGGCCGGGGGAACTATGGCTACACCTTC.

In this sample, this clone turned up once. The CDR3 DNA follows: TGTGCCAGCAGCTTAACCGGGGAGAAGCCCGGGGAGCTGTTTTTT. It is translated as CASSLTGEKPGELFF. The chain has TRBV7-6 and TRBJ2-2; D may be TRBD2 (5 bases). CDR1 is SGHVS, CDR2 FNYEAQ, per germline. V was clipped by 2 bases and J by 6 bases, with 13 bases between them. This CDR3 has 15 residues.

The rearrangement links TRBV2 to TRBJ1-2; TRBD1 might be the D (5 bases). CDR1 is SNHLY and CDR2 is FYNNEI in the germline V gene. Trimming cost V 2 bases and J 2 bases, with 15 bases left between them. The CDR3 spans 16 residues. The chain's CDR3 is CASSESPRGLNYGYTF. The CDR3 bases are TGTGCCAGCAGTGAAAGCCCCCGGGGGTTGAACTATGGCTACACCTTC.

CDR3 sequence reads: CASSSAGGPPGELFF. CDR3 nucleotide sequence: TGTGCCAGTAGTTCAGCGGGGGGGCCCCCCGGGGAGCTGTTTTTT. The J gene is TRBJ2-2, the V gene TRBV19; 10 bases fit TRBD2. Looked up from germline, CDR1 is LNHDA and CDR2 is SQIVND (reference sequence). Germline trimming cut 5 bases from V and 6 bases from J; bases unmatched to any gene: 6. This CDR3 region has 15 residues. The full variable domain, in which reference TRBV19 and TRBJ2-2 provide the parts outside the CDR3, is DGGITQSPKYLFRKEGQNVTLSCEQNLNHDAMYWYRQDPGQGLRLIYYSQIVNDFQKGDIAEGYSVSREKKESFPLTVTSAQKNPTAFYLCASSSAGGPPGELFFGEGSRLTVL.

The chain carries TRBV30 and TRBJ1-5; TRBD1 matches at 12 bases. The trim removed 1 base at V and 7 bases at J, leaving 5 bases unmatched. The germline V gene has CDR1 GTSNPN and CDR2 SVGIG (reference sequence). There are 15 residues in the CDR3. The CDR3 loop reads CAWSATGQGAQPQHF. CDR3 DNA: TGTGCCTGGAGTGCAACGGGACAGGGGGCACAGCCCCAGCATTTT.

The rearrangement links TRBV24-1 to TRBJ2-5; the match to TRBD1 covers 9 bases. V lost 6 bases to trimming and J lost 4 bases; unmatched junction nucleotides: 8. The germline CDR1 and CDR2 sequences are KGHDR and SFDVKD. CDR3 length equals 15 residues. This chain's CDR3 is CATSSRQGVRETQYF. The CDR3 DNA follows: TGTGCCACCAGTTCCCGACAGGGGGTTAGAGAGACCCAGTACTTC.

The chain carries TRBV5-4 and TRBJ2-3, with 8 bases matching TRBD2. The junction had 10 bases not matched to a gene; V was cut back by 4 bases and J by 6 bases. The CDR3 has 15 residues. From germline, CDR1 is SGHNT and CDR2 YYREEE (reference sequence). As DNA, the CDR3 is TGTGCCAGCAGCGGTAGCGGGGCCCTCGCGGATACGCAGTATTTT. Amino acids: CASSGSGALADTQYF.

The chain uses TRBV11-3 and TRBJ2-5; 8 positions agree with TRBD2. CDR1 is SGHNT and CDR2 is YENEEA in the germline V gene. The CDR3 is 16 amino acids. With V trimmed by 5 bases and J by 2 bases, 10 bases remained unmatched. The DNA of the CDR3 is TGTGCCAGCAGCCCACCCCAGCGGGGGAAACAAGAGACCCAGTACTTC. Its translation is CASSPPQRGKQETQYF.

V and J are TRBV4-1 and TRBJ2-3, with D maybe TRBD1 (5 bases). Trimming stripped 2 bases from V and 6 bases from J, with 18 bases between. From germline, CDR1 is MGHRA and CDR2 YSYEKL. CDR3 length: 16 amino acids. CDR3 sequence: CASSQRSAGMGDTQYF. The CDR3 DNA is TGCGCCAGCAGCCAAAGATCGGCAGGGATGGGGGATACGCAGTATTTT.

This chain joins TRBV6-5 and TRBJ2-7, with 10 bases lining up with TRBD2. Germline V gene data show CDR1 as MNHEY and CDR2 as SVGAGI. V was clipped by 5 bases and J by 3 bases; unmatched bases: 1. The CDR3 extends over 13 amino acids. CDR3 coding DNA: TGTGCCAGCAGTAGACTAGCGGGCTACGAGCAGTACTTC. This encodes CASSRLAGYEQYF.

This chain connects TRBV19 to TRBJ1-5; D may be TRBD1 (6 bases). The V and J ends lost 5 bases and 1 base respectively, with 12 bases between them. Germline CDR1 LNHDA, CDR2 SQIVND (reference sequence). The CDR3 runs to 15 residues. The CDR3 DNA is TGTGCCAGTAGTCCCAGTGGGGGCAGCAATCAGCCCCAGCATTTT. Its translation is CASSPSGGSNQPQHF.

The CDR3 protein is CASTDREYEQYF. In DNA form, the CDR3 reads TGTGCCAGCACCGACCGGGAGTACGAGCAGTACTTC. The J gene is TRBJ2-7, the V gene TRBV6-5; D is perhaps TRBD2 (6 bases). V was trimmed by 7 bases and J by 4 bases, leaving 11 bases between them. Germline V lookup: CDR1 MNHEY, CDR2 SVGAGI. The CDR3 spans 12 residues.

This chain connects TRBV5-1 to TRBJ2-1, with 10 nucleotides matching TRBD2. This CDR3 is 16 amino acids long. Germline CDR1 is SGHRS and CDR2 is YFSETQ. V shed 6 bases, J shed 9 bases, and the junction held 15 bases outside the gene matches. In DNA, the CDR3 is TGCGCCAGCACCAACAGCAGGACTAGCGGCTGGATTGAGCAGTTCTTC. Residues: CASTNSRTSGWIEQFF.

This sequence joins TRBV5-1 and TRBJ2-3, with TRBD1 as a possible D gene (6 bases). Looked up from germline, CDR1 is SGHRS and CDR2 is YFSETQ. V lost 2 bases and J lost 5, with 12 bases in between. The CDR3 spans 14 residues. The CDR3 loop reads CASSLGGLGDTQYF. In nucleotides, the CDR3 is TGCGCCAGCAGCTTAGGGGGTCTCGGAGATACGCAGTATTTT.

The chain combines TRBV27 with TRBJ2-3; maybe TRBD2 (6 bases). Trimming took off 3 bases at V and 6 bases at J, with 13 bases between the two ends. The CDR3 totals 14 residues. CDR1 is MNHEY and CDR2 is SMNVEV in the germline V gene (reference sequence). The CDR3 region is CASSFTRGWDTQYF. CDR3 sequence (DNA): TGTGCCAGCAGTTTCACGCGGGGCTGGGATACGCAGTATTTT.

The chain couples TRBV7-3 to TRBJ1-1, with D possibly being TRBD1 (6 bases). V lost 1 base to trimming and J lost 6 bases, with 9 bases between them. Per the germline V gene, CDR1 is SGHTA and CDR2 is FQGTGA. This CDR3 comprises 13 residues. CDR3 nucleotide sequence: TGTGCCAGCAGCTTAATACAGGGTGCTGAAGCTTTCTTT. Residues: CASSLIQGAEAFF.

As regards this clone: Its ends do not fully match the called genes, so a read error is possible. For the CDR3, the DNA is TGTGCCAGCAGTGAACAGGGCCGGGCCAAAAACATTCAGTACTTT. Translated, it gives CASSEQGRAKNIQYF. V usage is TRBV6-1 and J usage is TRBJ2-4, with D possibly matching TRBD1 (5 bases). Germline CDR1 reads MNHNS; CDR2 reads SASEGT. The CDR3 spans 15 residues.

The rearrangement links TRBV7-3 to TRBJ2-5; D gene ambiguous. Trimming took 1 base from V and 1 from J, leaving 7 bases between them. The CDR3 runs 14 residues. Germline lookup yields CDR1 SGHTA and CDR2 FQGTGA. The CDR3 DNA follows: TGTGCCAGCAGCTTAAACGGCGGCCAAGAGACCCAGTACTTC. It translates to CASSLNGGQETQYF.

This chain links TRBV5-1 with TRBJ1-1; D is perhaps TRBD1 (5 bases). V dropped 0 bases and J dropped 4 bases, with 10 bases sitting between them. CDR3 length: 14 residues. Germline CDR1 SGHRS, CDR2 YFSETQ. CDR3 sequence: CASSLDRQTTEAFF. DNA of the CDR3: TGCGCCAGCAGCTTGGACAGGCAAACCACTGAAGCTTTCTTT.